This T cell receptor beta chain originates from a study of CD8+ T cells in alopecia areata. Study-wide findings and caveats: Patients displayed less clarity in TCR sharing than mice, a finding possibly related to HLA.

Extraction of RNA preceded its reverse transcription into cDNA, which served as the sequencing template. The table came from immunoSEQ multiplex PCR; TCRdb's copy has only in-frame clones and leaves some out. The sample includes under 150,000 clones, roughly 60% of them seen just once. Germline-derived CDR1 and CDR2 are MNHEY and SMNVEV (reference sequence). Trimming removed 8 bases from V and 5 bases from J, with 13 bases in between. The CDR3 extends over 13 amino acids. A remark on this clone: Its antigen is currently unknown.

The sequence was obtained from a human donor in good health. Sequencing used CD8+ T cells sorted from blood. The V call is TRBV27, the J call TRBJ2-1, with D tentatively TRBD2 (5 bases). CDR3 protein: CASGRVKNNEQFF. DNA for the CDR3: TGTGCCAGCGGGAGAGTAAAGAACAATGAGCAGTTCTTC.